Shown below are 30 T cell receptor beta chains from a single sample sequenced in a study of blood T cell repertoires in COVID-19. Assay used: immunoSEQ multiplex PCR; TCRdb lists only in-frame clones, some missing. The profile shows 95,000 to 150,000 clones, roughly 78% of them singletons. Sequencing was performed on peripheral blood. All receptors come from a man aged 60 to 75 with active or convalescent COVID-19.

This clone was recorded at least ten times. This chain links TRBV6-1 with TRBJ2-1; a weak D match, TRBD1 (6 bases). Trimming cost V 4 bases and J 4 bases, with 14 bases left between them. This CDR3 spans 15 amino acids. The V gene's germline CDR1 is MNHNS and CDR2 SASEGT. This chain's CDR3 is CASSVASGTYNEQFF. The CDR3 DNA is TGTGCCAGCAGTGTAGCATCCGGGACATACAATGAGCAGTTCTTC.

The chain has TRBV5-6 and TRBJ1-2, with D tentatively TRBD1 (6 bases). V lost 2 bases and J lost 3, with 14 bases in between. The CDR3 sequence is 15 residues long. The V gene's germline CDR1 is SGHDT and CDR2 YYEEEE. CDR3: CASSFPGDRDYGYTF. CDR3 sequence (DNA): TGTGCCAGCAGCTTTCCAGGGGACCGGGACTATGGCTACACCTTC.

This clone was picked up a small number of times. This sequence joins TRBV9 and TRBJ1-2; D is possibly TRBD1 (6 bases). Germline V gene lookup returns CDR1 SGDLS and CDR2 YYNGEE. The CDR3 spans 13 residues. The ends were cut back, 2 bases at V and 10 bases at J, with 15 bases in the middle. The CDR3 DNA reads TGTGCCAGCAGCGTCGGGACATCTACGGACTACACCTTC. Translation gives CASSVGTSTDYTF. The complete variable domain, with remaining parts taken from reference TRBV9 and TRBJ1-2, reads DSGVTQTPKHLITATGQRVTLRCSPRSGDLSVYWYQQSLDQGLQFLIQYYNGEERAKGNILERFSAQQFPDLHSELNLSSLELGDSALYFCASSVGTSTDYTFGSGTRLTVV.

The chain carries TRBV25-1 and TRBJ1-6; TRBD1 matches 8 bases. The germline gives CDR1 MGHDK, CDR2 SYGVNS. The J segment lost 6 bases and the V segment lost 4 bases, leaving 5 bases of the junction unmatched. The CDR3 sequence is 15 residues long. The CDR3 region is CASSAVTGGNSPLHF. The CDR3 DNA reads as TGTGCCAGCAGTGCCGTTACAGGGGGTAATTCACCCCTCCACTTT.

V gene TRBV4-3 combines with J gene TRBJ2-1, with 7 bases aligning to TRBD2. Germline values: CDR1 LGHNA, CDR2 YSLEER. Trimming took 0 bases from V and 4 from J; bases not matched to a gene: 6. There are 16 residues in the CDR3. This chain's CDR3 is CASSQDRDYLYNEQFF. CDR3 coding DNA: TGCGCCAGCAGCCAAGACCGGGACTACCTTTACAATGAGCAGTTCTTC.

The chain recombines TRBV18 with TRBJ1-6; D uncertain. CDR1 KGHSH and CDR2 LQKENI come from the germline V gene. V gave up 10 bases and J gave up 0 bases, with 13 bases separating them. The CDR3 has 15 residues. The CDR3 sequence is CATSEDSSYNSPLHF. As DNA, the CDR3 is TGTGCCACATCGGAGGATAGCTCCTATAATTCACCCCTCCACTTT.

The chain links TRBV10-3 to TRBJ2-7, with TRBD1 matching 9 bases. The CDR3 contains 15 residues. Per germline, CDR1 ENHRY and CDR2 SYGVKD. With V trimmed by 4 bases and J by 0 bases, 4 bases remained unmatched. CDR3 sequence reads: CAISGTGESSYEQYF. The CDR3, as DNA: TGTGCCATCAGTGGGACAGGGGAGAGCTCCTACGAGCAGTACTTC.

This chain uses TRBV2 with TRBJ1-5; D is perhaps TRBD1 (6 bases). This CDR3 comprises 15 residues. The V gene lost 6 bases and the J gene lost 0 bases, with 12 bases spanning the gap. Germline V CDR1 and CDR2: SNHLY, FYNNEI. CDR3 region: CASRGDIASNQPQHF. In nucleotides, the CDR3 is TGTGCCAGCAGGGGGGACATCGCTAGCAATCAGCCCCAGCATTTT.

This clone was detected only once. Here the CDR3 reads CASGQGRQPQHF. The DNA for the CDR3 is TGTGCTAGTGGCCAGGGGAGACAGCCCCAGCATTTT. The chain links TRBV12-5 to TRBJ1-5, with a tentative D call TRBD1 (6 bases). The CDR3 sequence is 12 residues long. The V gene's germline CDR1 is LGHNT and CDR2 FRNRAP. Trimming removed 6 bases at V and 7 bases at J, with 10 bases between.

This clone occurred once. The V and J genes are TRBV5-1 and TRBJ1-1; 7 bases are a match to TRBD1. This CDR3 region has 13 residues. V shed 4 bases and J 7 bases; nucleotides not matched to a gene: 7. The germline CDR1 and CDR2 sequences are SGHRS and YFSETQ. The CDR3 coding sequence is TGCGCCAGCAGCCCGGGAGGGGGCGATGAAGCTTTCTTT. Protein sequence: CASSPGGGDEAFF.

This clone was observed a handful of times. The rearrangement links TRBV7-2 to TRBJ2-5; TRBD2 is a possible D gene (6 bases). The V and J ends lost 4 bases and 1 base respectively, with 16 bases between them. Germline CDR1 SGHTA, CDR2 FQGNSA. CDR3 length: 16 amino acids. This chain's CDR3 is CASSSFGGVGQETQYF. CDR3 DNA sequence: TGTGCCAGCAGCTCCTTCGGGGGAGTAGGCCAAGAGACCCAGTACTTC.

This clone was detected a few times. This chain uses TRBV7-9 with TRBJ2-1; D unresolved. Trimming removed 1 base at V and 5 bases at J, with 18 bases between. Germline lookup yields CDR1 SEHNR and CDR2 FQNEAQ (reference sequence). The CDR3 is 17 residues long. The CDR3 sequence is CASSLGIWAHQDNEQFF. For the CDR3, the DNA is TGTGCCAGCAGCTTAGGAATCTGGGCTCACCAGGACAATGAGCAGTTCTTC.

The CDR3 here is CAISESDIRSSGANVLTF. Written as DNA, the CDR3 is TGTGCCATCAGTGAGTCGGACATTAGAAGCTCTGGGGCCAACGTCCTGACTTTC. This chain uses TRBV10-3 with TRBJ2-6, with D possibly TRBD1 on 5 matching bases. CDR3 length: 18 residues. Trimming removed 0 bases at V and 0 bases at J, with 12 bases between. CDR1 and CDR2 (germline): ENHRY, SYGVKD.

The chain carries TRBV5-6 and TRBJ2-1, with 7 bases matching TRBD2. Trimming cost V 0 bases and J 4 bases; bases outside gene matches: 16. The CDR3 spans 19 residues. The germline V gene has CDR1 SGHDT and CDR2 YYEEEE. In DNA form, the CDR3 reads TGTGCCAGCAGCTTGGGGATGGCGGGAGACTTATTTCAGTACAATGAGCAGTTCTTC. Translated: CASSLGMAGDLFQYNEQFF.

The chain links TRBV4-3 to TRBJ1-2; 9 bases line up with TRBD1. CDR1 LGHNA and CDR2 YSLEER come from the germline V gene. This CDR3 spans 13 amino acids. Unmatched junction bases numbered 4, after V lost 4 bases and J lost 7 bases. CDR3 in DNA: TGCGCCAGCAGCCGGACAGGGGAAGGTGGCTACACCTTC. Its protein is CASSRTGEGGYTF.

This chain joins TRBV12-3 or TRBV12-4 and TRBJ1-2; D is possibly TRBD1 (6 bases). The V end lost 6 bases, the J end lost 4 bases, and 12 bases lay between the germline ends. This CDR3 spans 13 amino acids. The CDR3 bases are TGTGCCAGCAGCCCAGGGGTTGGCTATGGCTACACCTTC. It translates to CASSPGVGYGYTF.

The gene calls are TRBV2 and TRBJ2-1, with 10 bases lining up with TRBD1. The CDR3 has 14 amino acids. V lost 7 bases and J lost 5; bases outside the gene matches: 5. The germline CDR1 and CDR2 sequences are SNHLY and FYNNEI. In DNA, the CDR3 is TGTGCCAGCAAACCCGGGACAGGGGACAATGAGCAGTTCTTC. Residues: CASKPGTGDNEQFF.

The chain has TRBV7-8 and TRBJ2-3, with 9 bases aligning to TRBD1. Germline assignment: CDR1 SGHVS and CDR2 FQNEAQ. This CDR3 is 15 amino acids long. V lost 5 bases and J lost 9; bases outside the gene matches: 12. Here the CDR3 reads CASSDRDRAIFTQYF. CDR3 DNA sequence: TGTGCCAGCAGCGACCGGGACAGGGCTATCTTCACGCAGTATTTT.

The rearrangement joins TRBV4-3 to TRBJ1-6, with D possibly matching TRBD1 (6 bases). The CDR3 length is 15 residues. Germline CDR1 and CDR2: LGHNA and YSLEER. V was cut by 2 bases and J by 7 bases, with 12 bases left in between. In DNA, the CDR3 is TGCGCCAGCAGCCAACAGGGGAGGGGAAATTCACCCCTCCACTTT. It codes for CASSQQGRGNSPLHF.

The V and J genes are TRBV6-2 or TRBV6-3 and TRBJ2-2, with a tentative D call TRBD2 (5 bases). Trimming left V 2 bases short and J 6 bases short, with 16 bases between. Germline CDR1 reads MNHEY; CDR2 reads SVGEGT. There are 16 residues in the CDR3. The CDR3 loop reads CASSYPTSERAGELFF. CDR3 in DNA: TGTGCCAGCAGTTACCCTACGTCAGAGAGGGCCGGGGAGCTGTTTTTT.

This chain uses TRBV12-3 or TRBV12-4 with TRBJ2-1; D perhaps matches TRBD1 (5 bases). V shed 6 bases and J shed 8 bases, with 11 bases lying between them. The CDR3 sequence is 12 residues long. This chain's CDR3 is CASSSLGDEQFF. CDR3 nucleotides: TGTGCCAGCAGCTCCCTAGGGGATGAGCAGTTCTTC.

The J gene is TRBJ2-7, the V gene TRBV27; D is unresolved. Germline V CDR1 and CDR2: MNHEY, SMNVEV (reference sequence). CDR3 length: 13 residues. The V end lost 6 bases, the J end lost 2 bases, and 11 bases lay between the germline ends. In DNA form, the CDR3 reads TGTGCCAGCAGCCCCGGAGTCGCCTACGAGCAGTACTTC. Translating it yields CASSPGVAYEQYF.

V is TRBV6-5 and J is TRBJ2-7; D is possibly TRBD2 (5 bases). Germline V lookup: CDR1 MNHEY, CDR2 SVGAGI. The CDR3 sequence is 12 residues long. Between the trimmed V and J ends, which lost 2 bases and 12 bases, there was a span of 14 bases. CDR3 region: CASSYGPADWYF. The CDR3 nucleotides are TGTGCCAGCAGTTACGGACCCGCGGACTGGTACTTC.

The CDR3, as DNA: TGTGCCAGCAGCACTCAAGGGGGCTACAATGAGCAGTTCTTC. Protein product: CASSTQGGYNEQFF. The V gene is TRBV6-5, the J gene TRBJ2-1; the D gene is possibly TRBD1 (6 bases). V was trimmed by 6 bases and J by 3 bases, leaving 12 bases between them. CDR1 and CDR2 from the germline V gene are MNHEY and SVGAGI. This CDR3 contains 14 residues.

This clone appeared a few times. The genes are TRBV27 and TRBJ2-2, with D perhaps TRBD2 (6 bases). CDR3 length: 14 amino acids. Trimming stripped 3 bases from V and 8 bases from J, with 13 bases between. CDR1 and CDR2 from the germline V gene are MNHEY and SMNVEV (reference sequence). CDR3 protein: CASSFAGGWGELFF. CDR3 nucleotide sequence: TGTGCCAGCAGTTTCGCTGGGGGGTGGGGGGAGCTGTTTTTT.

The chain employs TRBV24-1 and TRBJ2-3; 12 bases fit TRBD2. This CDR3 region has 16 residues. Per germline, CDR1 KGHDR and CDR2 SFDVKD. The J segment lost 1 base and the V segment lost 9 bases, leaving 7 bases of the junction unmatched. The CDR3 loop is CATGASGRAGTDTQYF. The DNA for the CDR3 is TGTGCCACCGGGGCTAGCGGGAGGGCCGGCACAGATACGCAGTATTTT.

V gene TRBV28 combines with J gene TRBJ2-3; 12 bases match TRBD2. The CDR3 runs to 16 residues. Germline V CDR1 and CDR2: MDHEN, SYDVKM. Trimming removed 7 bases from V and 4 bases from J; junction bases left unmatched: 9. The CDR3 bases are TGTGCCAGCACCCCCCGACTAGCGGGAGTTCCAGATACGCAGTATTTT. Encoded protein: CASTPRLAGVPDTQYF.

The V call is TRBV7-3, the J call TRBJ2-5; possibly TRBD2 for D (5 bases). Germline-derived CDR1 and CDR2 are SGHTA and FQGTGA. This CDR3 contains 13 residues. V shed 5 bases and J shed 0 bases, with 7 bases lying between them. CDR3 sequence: CASSRRNQETQYF. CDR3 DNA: TGTGCCAGCAGCCGGAGGAACCAAGAGACCCAGTACTTC.

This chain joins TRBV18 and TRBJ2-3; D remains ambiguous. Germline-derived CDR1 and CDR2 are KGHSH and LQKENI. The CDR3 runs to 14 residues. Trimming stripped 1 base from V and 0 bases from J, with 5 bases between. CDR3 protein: CASSPLRSTDTQYF. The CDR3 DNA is TGTGCCAGCTCACCACTGCGGAGCACAGATACGCAGTATTTT.

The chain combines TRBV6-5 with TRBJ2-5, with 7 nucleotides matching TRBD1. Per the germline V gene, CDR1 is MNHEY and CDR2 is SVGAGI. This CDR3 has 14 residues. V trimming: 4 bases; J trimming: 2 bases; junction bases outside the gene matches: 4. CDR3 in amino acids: CASSFSGQQETQYF. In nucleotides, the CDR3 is TGTGCCAGCAGTTTCTCGGGACAGCAAGAGACCCAGTACTTC.